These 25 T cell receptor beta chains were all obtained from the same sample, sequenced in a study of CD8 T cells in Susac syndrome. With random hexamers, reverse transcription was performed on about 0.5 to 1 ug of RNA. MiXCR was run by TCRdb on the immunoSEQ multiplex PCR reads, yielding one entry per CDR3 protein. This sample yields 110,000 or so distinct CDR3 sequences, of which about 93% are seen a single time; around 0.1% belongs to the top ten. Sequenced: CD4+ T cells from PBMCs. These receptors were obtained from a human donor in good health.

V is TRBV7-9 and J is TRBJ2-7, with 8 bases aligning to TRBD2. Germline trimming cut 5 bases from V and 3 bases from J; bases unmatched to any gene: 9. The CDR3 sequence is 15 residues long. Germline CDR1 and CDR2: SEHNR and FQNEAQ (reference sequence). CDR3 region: CASSLGLAEDYEQYF. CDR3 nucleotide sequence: TGTGCCAGCAGCCTCGGACTAGCCGAAGACTACGAGCAGTACTTC.

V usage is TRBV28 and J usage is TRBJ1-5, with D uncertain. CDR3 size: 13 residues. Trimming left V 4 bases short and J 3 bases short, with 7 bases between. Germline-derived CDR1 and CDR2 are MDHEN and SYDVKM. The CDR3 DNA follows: TGTGCCAGCAGTTGGGCAGTCAATCAGCCCCAGCATTTT. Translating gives CASSWAVNQPQHF.

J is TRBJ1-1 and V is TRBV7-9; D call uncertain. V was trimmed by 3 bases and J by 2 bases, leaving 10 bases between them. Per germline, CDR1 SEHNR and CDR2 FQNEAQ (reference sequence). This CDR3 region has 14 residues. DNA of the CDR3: TGTGCCAGCAGCTTGGAGGTTGACAACACTGAAGCTTTCTTT. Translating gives CASSLEVDNTEAFF.

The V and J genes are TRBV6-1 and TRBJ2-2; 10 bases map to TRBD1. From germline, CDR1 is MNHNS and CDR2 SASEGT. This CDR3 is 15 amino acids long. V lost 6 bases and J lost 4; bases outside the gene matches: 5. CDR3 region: CASRDRGVITGELFF. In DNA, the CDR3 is TGTGCCAGCAGGGACAGGGGGGTAATCACCGGGGAGCTGTTTTTT.

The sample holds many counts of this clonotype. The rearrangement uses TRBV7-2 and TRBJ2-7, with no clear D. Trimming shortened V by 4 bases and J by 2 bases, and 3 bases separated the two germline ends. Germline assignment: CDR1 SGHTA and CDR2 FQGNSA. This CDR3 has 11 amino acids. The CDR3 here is CASSSTYEQYF. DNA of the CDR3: TGTGCCAGCAGCTCCACCTACGAGCAGTACTTC.

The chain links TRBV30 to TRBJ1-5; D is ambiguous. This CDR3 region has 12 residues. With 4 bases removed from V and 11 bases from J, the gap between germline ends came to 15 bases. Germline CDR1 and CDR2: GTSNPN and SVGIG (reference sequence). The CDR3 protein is CAWKLTGQAQHF. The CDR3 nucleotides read TGTGCCTGGAAATTAACCGGGCAGGCCCAGCATTTT.

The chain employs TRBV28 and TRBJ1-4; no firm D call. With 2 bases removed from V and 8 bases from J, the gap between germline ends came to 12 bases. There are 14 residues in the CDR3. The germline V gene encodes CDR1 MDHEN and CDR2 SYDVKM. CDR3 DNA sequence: TGTGCCAGCAGTTTAGGTGGGAGAGACGAAAAACTGTTTTTT. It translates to CASSLGGRDEKLFF.

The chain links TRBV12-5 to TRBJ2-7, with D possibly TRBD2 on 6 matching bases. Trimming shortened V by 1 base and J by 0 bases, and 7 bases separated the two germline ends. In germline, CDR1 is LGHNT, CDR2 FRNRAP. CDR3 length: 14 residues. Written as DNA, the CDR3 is TGTGCTAGTGGTTTGGGAGCGGGCTCCTACGAGCAGTACTTC. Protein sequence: CASGLGAGSYEQYF.

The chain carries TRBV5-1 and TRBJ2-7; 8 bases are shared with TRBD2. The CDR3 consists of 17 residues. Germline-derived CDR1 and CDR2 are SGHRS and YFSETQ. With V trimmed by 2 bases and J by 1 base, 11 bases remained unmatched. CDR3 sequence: CASSFLPRAGVSYEQYF. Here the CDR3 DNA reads TGCGCCAGCAGCTTCCTTCCCCGAGCGGGAGTGTCCTACGAGCAGTACTTC. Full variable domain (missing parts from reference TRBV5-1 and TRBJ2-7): KAGVTQTPRYLIKTRGQQVTLSCSPISGHRSVSWYQQTPGQGLQFLFEYFSETQRNKGNFPGRFSGRQFSNSRSEMNVSTLELGDSALYLCASSFLPRAGVSYEQYFGPGTRLTVT.

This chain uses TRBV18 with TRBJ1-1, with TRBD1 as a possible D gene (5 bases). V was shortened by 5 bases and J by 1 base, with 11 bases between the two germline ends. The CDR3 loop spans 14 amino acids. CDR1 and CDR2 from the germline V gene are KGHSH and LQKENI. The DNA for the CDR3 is TGTGCCAGCTCATCCTTGACAGAGAACACTGAAGCTTTCTTT. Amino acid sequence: CASSSLTENTEAFF. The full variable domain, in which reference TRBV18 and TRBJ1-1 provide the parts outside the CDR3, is NAGVMQNPRHLVRRRGQEARLRCSPMKGHSHVYWYRQLPEEGLKFMVYLQKENIIDESGMPKERFSAEFPKEGPSILRIQQVVRGDSAAYFCASSSLTENTEAFFGQGTRLTVV.

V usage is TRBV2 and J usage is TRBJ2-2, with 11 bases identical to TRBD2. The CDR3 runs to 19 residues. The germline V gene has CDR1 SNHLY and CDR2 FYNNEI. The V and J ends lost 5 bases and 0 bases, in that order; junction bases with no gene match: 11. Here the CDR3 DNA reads TGTGCCAGCAGTATACTACCGGGACTAGCGGCCACGAACACCGGGGAGCTGTTTTTT. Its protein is CASSILPGLAATNTGELFF.

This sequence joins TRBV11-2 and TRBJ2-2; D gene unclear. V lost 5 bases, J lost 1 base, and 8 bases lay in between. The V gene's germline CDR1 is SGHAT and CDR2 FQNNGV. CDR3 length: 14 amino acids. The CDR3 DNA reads TGTGCCAGCAGCCCGTTCGGGAACACCGGGGAGCTGTTTTTT. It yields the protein CASSPFGNTGELFF.

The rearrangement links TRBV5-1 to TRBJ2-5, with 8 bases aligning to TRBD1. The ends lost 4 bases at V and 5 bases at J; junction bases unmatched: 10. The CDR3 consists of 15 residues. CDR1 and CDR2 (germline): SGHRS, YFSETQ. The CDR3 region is CASSRRQGKGETQYF. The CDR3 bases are TGCGCCAGCAGCCGACGACAGGGGAAGGGGGAGACCCAGTACTTC.

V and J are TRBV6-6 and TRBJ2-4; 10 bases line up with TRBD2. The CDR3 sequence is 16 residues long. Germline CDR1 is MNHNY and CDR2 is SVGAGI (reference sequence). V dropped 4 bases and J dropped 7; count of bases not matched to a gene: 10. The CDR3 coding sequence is TGTGCCAGCAGTTCACCACCTAGCGGGAGAGCGAACATTCAGTACTTC. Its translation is CASSSPPSGRANIQYF.

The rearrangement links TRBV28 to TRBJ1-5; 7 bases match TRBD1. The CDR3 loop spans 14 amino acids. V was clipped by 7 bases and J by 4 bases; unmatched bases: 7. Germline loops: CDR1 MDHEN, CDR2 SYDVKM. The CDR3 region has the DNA TGTGCCAGCAAACAGTCAGGGGGAAATCAGCCCCAGCATTTT. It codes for CASKQSGGNQPQHF.

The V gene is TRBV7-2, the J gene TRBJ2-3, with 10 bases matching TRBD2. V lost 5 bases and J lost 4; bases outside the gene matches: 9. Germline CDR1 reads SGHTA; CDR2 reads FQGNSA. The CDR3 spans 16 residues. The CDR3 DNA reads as TGTGCCAGCAGCCAGGGGGCTAGCGGGAGCGCAGATACGCAGTATTTT. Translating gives CASSQGASGSADTQYF. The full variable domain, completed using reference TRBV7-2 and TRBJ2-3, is GAGVSQSPSNKVTEKGKDVELRCDPISGHTALYWYRQSLGQGLEFLIYFQGNSAPDKSGLPSDRFSAERTGGSVSTLTIQRTQQEDSAVYLCASSQGASGSADTQYFGPGTRLTVL.

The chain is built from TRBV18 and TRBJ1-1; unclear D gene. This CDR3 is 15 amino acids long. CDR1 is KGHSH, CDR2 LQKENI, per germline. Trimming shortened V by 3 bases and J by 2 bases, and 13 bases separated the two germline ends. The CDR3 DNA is TGTGCCAGCTCACCGGCCGCGGGCACTAACACTGAAGCTTTCTTT. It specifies CASSPAAGTNTEAFF.

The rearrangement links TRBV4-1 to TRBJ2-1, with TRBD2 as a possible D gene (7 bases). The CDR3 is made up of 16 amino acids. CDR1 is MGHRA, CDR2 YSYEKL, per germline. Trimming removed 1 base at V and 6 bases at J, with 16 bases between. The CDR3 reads CASSQGWGGQSNEQFF. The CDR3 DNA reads TGCGCCAGCAGCCAAGGATGGGGGGGCCAGTCCAATGAGCAGTTCTTC.

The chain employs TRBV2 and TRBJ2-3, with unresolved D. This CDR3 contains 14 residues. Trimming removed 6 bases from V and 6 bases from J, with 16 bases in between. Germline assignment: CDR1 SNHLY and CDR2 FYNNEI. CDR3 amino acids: CASSDPRHPDTQYF. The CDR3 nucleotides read TGTGCCAGCAGCGACCCCCGACACCCTGATACGCAGTATTTT.

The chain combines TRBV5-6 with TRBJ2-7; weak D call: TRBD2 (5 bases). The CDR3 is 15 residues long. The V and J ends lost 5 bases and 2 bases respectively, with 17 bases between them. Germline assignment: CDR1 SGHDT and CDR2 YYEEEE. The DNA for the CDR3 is TGTGCCAGCAGGATCCTGGGAGCGGACCCCTACGAGCAGTACTTC. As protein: CASRILGADPYEQYF. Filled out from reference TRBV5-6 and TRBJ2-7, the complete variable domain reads DAGVTQSPTHLIKTRGQQVTLRCSPKSGHDTVSWYQQALGQGPQFIFQYYEEEERQRGNFPDRFSGHQFPNYSSELNVNALLLGDSALYLCASRILGADPYEQYFGPGTRLTVT.

For the CDR3, the DNA is TGTGCCAGCAACCACATTAAGGCCGGGCCAGATACGCAGTATTTT. Residues: CASNHIKAGPDTQYF. The chain combines TRBV28 with TRBJ2-3; no definite D call. The V gene lost 7 bases and the J gene lost 4 bases, with 18 bases spanning the gap. There are 15 residues in the CDR3. Germline V CDR1 and CDR2: MDHEN, SYDVKM.

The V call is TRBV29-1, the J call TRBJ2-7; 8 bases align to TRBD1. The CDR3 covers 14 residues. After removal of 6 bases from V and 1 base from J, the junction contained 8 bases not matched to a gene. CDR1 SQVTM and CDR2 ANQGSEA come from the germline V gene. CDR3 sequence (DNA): TGCAGCGTCGTCCGGACAGGGAGTTCCTACGAGCAGTACTTC. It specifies CSVVRTGSSYEQYF.

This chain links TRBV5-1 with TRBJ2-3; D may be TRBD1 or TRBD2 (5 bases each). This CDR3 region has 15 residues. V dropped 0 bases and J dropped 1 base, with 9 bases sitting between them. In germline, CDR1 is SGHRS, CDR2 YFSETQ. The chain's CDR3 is CASSLGETGTDTQYF. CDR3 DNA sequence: TGCGCCAGCAGCTTGGGGGAGACAGGCACAGATACGCAGTATTTT.

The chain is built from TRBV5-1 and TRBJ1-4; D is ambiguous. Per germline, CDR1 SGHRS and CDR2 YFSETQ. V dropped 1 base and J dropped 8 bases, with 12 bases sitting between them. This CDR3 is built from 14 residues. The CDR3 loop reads CASSLIAEGEKLFF. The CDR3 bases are TGCGCCAGCAGCTTGATCGCGGAGGGCGAAAAACTGTTTTTT.

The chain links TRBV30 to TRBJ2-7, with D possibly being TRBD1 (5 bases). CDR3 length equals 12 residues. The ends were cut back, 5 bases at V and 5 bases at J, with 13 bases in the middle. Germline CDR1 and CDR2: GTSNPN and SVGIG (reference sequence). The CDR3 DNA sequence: TGTGCCTGGGAGACTGGGGCGGACGAGCAGTACTTC. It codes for CAWETGADEQYF. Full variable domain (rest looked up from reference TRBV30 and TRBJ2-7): SQTIHQWPATLVQPVGSPLSLECTVEGTSNPNLYWYRQAAGRGLQLLFYSVGIGQISSEVPQNLSASRPQDRQFILSSKKLLLSDSGFYLCAWETGADEQYFGPGTRLTVT.